The 11 T cell receptor beta chains below were found in one sample sequenced in a study of regulatory T cells in long-lasting Graves disease. Arm-PCR of CDR3 regions with iRepertoire HTBI primers generated TCR beta libraries. MiXCR, run by TCRdb on the multiplex PCR reads, gives a single entry per CDR3 protein. This sample yields about 350,000 distinct CDR3 sequences, of which over 15% are seen a single time; around 27% belongs to the top ten. Time point given: newly diagnosed GD, antithyroid drugs for less than 3 months. Researchers made the TCR library from RNA that was extracted from PBMCs. These data were likewise used in another study, on T cells in Graves' hyperthyroidism and ophthalmopathy.

This specimen consisted of peripheral blood mononuclear cells (PBMCs), obtained at new diagnosis, from a patient treated with antithyroid drugs. Source of these receptors: a man aged 35 to 55 with Graves disease.

This clonotype was detected many times. The chain employs TRBV2 and TRBJ2-7; a weak D match, TRBD1 (6 bases). This CDR3 spans 12 amino acids. Between the trimmed V and J ends, which lost 2 bases and 9 bases, there was a span of 11 bases. Looked up from germline, CDR1 is SNHLY and CDR2 is FYNNEI. The chain's CDR3 is CASSETGRVQYF. CDR3 in DNA: TGTGCCAGCAGTGAAACAGGGAGAGTGCAGTACTTC.

This clonotype was found once. The chain employs TRBV9 and TRBJ2-5; D could derive from TRBD1 or TRBD2 (5 bases each). Germline assignment: CDR1 SGDLS and CDR2 YYNGEE. Trimming left V 4 bases short and J 5 bases short, with 15 bases between. This CDR3 has 14 amino acids. The CDR3 loop is CASSLRVGEETQYF. The CDR3 coding sequence is TGTGCCAGCAGCCTGAGGGTGGGGGAGGAGACCCAGTACTTC. Filled out from reference TRBV9 and TRBJ2-5, the complete variable domain reads DSGVTQTPKHLITATGQRVTLRCSPRSGDLSVYWYQQSLDQGLQFLIQYYNGEERAKGNILERFSAQQFPDLHSELNLSSLELGDSALYFCASSLRVGEETQYFGPGTRLLVL.

The chain employs TRBV7-6 and TRBJ1-1; maybe TRBD1 (5 bases). Germline loops: CDR1 SGHVS, CDR2 FNYEAQ. This CDR3 contains 17 residues. Trimming shortened V by 0 bases and J by 1 base, and 15 bases separated the two germline ends. CDR3 region: CASSLAISGTANTEAFF. Here the CDR3 DNA reads TGTGCCAGCAGCTTAGCCATTTCCGGGACGGCGAACACTGAAGCTTTCTTT.

V and J are TRBV4-1 and TRBJ1-5; weak D call: TRBD1 (6 bases). The CDR3 is 17 residues long. Trimming cost V 1 base and J 0 bases, with 13 bases left between them. Germline V CDR1 and CDR2: MGHRA, YSYEKL. CDR3 bases: TGCGCCAGCAGCCAAGGCCCGGGACAAAGTAGCAATCAGCCCCAGCATTTT. Translated: CASSQGPGQSSNQPQHF.

The gene calls are TRBV11-3 and TRBJ2-2; D call uncertain. Per the germline V gene, CDR1 is SGHNT and CDR2 is YENEEA. Trimming pared 3 bases from V and 7 bases from J, leaving 15 bases between. This CDR3 has 15 amino acids. CDR3 in amino acids: CASSLGIKWGGELFF. The CDR3 nucleotides are TGTGCCAGCAGCTTGGGAATTAAGTGGGGCGGGGAGCTGTTTTTT.

This clonotype has ten or more counts. The chain joins TRBV7-2 to TRBJ2-3, with D unclear. From germline, CDR1 is SGHTA and CDR2 FQGNSA. V lost 5 bases and J lost 0, with 9 bases in between. CDR3 length: 14 amino acids. The CDR3 DNA reads TGTGCCAGCAGCAGAGCTTCTAGCACAGATACGCAGTATTTT. It yields the protein CASSRASSTDTQYF.

A note on this clonotype: Just one base apart from a much larger clone, this may be a read error. CDR3 sequence reads: CSAARAGAQYF. CDR3 bases: TGCAGTGCTGCGCGAGCGGGCGCGCAGTATTTT. The chain carries TRBV20-1 and TRBJ2-3; perhaps TRBD2 as D (6 bases). Deletions cut 5 bases from V and 10 bases from J, with 13 bases between. The CDR3 loop spans 11 amino acids. Looked up from germline, CDR1 is DFQATT and CDR2 is SNEGSKA (reference sequence).

This clonotype was recorded at least ten times. The chain joins TRBV6-2 or TRBV6-3 to TRBJ2-7, with 9 bases aligning to TRBD1. After removal of 3 bases from V and 10 bases from J, the junction contained 10 bases not matched to a gene. There are 14 residues in the CDR3. Germline V gives CDR1 MNHEY, CDR2 SVGEGT. The CDR3 DNA reads as TGTGCCAGCAGTTATCGGGGACAGGGCTCGGCTCAGTACTTC. As protein: CASSYRGQGSAQYF.

This clonotype was recorded many times. The chain links TRBV7-3 to TRBJ2-2, with 8 bases fitting TRBD1. CDR3 size: 15 residues. V lost 4 bases and J lost 5; bases outside the gene matches: 6. Per germline, CDR1 SGHTA and CDR2 FQGTGA. In DNA form, the CDR3 reads TGTGCCAGCAGCTCAGGACAGGGAGTTACCGGGGAGCTGTTTTTT. Translation: CASSSGQGVTGELFF.

There are many counts of this clonotype. This chain links TRBV11-2 with TRBJ2-1, with a weak D call TRBD2 (6 bases). The CDR3 length is 15 residues. Trimming shortened V by 5 bases and J by 0 bases, and 11 bases separated the two germline ends. The germline V gene has CDR1 SGHAT and CDR2 FQNNGV. The CDR3 loop is CASSRGRSSYNEQFF. The CDR3 nucleotides are TGTGCCAGCAGCCGGGGGAGGAGCTCCTACAATGAGCAGTTCTTC.

The sample holds many counts of this clonotype. J is TRBJ2-4 and V is TRBV5-1; 10 bases fit TRBD1. Trimming took 4 bases from V and 5 from J; bases not matched to a gene: 6. This CDR3 comprises 15 residues. Germline lookup yields CDR1 SGHRS and CDR2 YFSETQ. The CDR3 DNA sequence: TGCGCCAGCAGCCGGACAGGGGGTAACGAAAACATTCAGTACTTC. It is translated as CASSRTGGNENIQYF. The full variable domain, with the rest looked up from reference TRBV5-1 and TRBJ2-4, is KAGVTQTPRYLIKTRGQQVTLSCSPISGHRSVSWYQQTPGQGLQFLFEYFSETQRNKGNFPGRFSGRQFSNSRSEMNVSTLELGDSALYLCASSRTGGNENIQYFGAGTRLSVL.